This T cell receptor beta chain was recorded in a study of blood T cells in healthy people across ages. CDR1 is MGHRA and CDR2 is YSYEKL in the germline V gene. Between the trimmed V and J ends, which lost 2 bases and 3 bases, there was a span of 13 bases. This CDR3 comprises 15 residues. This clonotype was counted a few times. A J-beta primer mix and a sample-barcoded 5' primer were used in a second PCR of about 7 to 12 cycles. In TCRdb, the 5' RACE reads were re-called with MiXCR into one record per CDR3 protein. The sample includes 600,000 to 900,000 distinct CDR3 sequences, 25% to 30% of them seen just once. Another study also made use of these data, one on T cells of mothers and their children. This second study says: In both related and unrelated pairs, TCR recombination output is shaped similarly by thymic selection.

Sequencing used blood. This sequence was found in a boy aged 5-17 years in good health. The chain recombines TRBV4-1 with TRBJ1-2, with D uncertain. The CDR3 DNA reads TGCGCCAGCAGCCAACTAAAACGAGGATACTATGGCTACACCTTC. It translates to CASSQLKRGYYGYTF.